Following are 2 T cell receptor beta chains from one sample sequenced in a study of OX40 agonist ivuxolimab in advanced cancers. Sequencing was performed with immunoSEQ multiplex PCR; in TCRdb, only in-frame clones are kept and a portion is missing. The sample contains some 64,000 clones, 83% of which appear only once. The starting material was CD4+ or CD8+ T cells sorted from blood, obtained in a trial of the OX40 agonist ivuxolimab. These receptors were obtained from an adult with an advanced solid tumor such as melanoma, head and neck, liver or kidney cancer.

This clone has more than one count but fewer than ten. The rearrangement uses TRBV7-9 and TRBJ1-5; possibly TRBD1 for D (5 bases). This CDR3 has 17 amino acids. V lost 4 bases and J 0 bases, leaving 16 bases between the germline ends. Germline values: CDR1 SEHNR, CDR2 FQNEAQ (reference sequence). CDR3 protein: CASSSSGTVYSNQPQHF. The CDR3 DNA reads as TGTGCCAGCAGCTCCTCCGGGACGGTATATAGCAATCAGCCCCAGCATTTT.

This chain links TRBV21-1 with TRBJ2-7. TRBV21-1 is a listed pseudogene. The CDR3 is 15 residues long. DNA for the CDR3: TGTGCCAGCAGCAAAAAAGGGATCCCAAACTACGAGCAGTACTTC. Amino acids: CASSKKGIPNYEQYF.